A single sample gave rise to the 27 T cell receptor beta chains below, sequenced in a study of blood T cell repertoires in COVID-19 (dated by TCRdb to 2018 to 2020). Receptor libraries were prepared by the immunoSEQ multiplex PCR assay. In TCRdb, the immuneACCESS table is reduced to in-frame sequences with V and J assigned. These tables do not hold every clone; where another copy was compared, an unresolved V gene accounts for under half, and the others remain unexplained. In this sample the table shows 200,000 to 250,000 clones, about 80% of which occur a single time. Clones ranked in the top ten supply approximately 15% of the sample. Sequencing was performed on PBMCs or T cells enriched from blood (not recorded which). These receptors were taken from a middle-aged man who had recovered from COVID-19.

CDR3: CATSDSPGHTTRASYEQYF. The DNA of the CDR3 is TGTGCCACCAGTGATTCACCGGGACACACTACCCGTGCCTCCTACGAGCAGTACTTC. V is TRBV24-1 and J is TRBJ2-7, with D maybe TRBD1 (6 bases). There are 19 residues in the CDR3. CDR1 is KGHDR and CDR2 is SFDVKD in the germline V gene. V lost 2 bases and J lost 0, with 22 bases in between.

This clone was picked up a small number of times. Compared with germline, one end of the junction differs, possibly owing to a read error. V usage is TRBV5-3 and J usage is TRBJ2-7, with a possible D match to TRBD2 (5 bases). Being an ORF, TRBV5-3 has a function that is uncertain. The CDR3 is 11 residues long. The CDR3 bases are TGTGCCGGCTCCGAAGAGGGCTCGTCTAACTTC. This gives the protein CAGSEEGSSNF.

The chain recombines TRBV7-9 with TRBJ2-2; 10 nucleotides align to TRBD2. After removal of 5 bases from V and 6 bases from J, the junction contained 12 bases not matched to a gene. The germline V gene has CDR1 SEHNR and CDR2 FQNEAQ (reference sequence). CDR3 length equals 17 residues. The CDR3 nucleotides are TGTGCCAGCAGCCCAATTTCCGGGACTAGCGCTGCCGGGGAGCTGTTTTTT. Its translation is CASSPISGTSAAGELFF.

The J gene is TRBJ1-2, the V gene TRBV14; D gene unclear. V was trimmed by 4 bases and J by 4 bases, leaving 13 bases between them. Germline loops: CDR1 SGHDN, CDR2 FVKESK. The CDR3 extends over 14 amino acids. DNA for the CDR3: TGTGCCAGCAGCCTTATGGCAGGCCCCTATGGCTACACCTTC. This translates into CASSLMAGPYGYTF.

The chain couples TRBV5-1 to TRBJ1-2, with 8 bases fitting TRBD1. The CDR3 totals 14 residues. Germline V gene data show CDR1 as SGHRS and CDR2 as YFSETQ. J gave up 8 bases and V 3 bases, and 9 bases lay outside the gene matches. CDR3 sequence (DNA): TGCGCCAGCAGCTCAATTCAGGGGGCGGAGGGCTACACCTTC. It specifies CASSSIQGAEGYTF.

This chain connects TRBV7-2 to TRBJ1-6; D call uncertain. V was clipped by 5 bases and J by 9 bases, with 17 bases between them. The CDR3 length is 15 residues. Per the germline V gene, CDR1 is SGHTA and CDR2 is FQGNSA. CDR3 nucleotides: TGTGCCAGCAGCCCAACCCGAGCCGGTGGTTCACCCCTCCACTTT. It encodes CASSPTRAGGSPLHF. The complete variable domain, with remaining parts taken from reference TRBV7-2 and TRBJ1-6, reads GAGVSQSPSNKVTEKGKDVELRCDPISGHTALYWYRQSLGQGLEFLIYFQGNSAPDKSGLPSDRFSAERTGGSVSTLTIQRTQQEDSAVYLCASSPTRAGGSPLHFGNGTRLTVT.

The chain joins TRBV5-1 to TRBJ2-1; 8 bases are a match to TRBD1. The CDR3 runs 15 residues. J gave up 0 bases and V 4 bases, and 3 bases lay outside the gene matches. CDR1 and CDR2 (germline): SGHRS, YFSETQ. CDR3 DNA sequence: TGCGCCAGCAGCGTACAGGGGGTCTCCTACAATGAGCAGTTCTTC. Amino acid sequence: CASSVQGVSYNEQFF.

The DNA of the CDR3 is TGCAGCGTTGACGCAGGCCCCAAAGGCTATGGCTACACCTTC. Its protein product is CSVDAGPKGYGYTF. J is TRBJ1-2 and V is TRBV29-1; D is unclear. Germline assignment: CDR1 SQVTM and CDR2 ANQGSEA. V shed 3 bases and J shed 4 bases, with 15 bases lying between them. This CDR3 is 14 amino acids long.

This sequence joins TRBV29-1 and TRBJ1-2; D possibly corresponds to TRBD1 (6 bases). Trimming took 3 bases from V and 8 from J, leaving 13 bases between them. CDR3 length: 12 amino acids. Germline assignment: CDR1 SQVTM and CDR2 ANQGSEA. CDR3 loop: CSVEAGGDGYTF. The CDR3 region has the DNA TGCAGCGTTGAGGCGGGGGGCGACGGCTACACCTTC.

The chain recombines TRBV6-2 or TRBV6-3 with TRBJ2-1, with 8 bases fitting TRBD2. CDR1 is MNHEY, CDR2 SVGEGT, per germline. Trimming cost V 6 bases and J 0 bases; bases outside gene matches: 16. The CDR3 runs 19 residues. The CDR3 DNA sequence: TGTGCCAGCAGCCCCGGACTAGCAACCCTGTGGAGCTCCTACAATGAGCAGTTCTTC. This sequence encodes CASSPGLATLWSSYNEQFF.

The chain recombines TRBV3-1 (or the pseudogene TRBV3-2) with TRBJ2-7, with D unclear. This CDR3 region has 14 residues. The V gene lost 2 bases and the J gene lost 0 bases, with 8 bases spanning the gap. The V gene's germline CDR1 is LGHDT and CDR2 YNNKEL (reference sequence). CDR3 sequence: CASSQSEISYEQYF. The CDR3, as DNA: TGTGCCAGCAGCCAATCTGAGATCTCCTACGAGCAGTACTTC.

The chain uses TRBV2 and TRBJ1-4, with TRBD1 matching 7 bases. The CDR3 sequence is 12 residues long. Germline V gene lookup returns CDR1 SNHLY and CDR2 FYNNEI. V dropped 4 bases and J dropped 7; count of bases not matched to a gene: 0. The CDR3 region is CASSGDSEKLFF. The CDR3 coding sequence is TGTGCCAGCAGTGGGGACAGTGAAAAACTGTTTTTT.

DNA of the CDR3: TGCGCCAGCAGCCAAGAACGCGGGGGCCGCACAGATACGCAGTATTTT. Amino acid sequence: CASSQERGGRTDTQYF. The V and J genes are TRBV4-1 and TRBJ2-3, with D possibly being TRBD2 (7 bases). CDR1 MGHRA and CDR2 YSYEKL come from the germline V gene. Trimming removed 0 bases from V and 1 base from J, with 11 bases in between. There are 16 residues in the CDR3.

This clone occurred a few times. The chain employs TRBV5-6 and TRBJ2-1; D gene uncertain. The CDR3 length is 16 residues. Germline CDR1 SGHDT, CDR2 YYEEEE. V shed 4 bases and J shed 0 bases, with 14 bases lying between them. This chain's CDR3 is CASSISTSSSYNEQFF. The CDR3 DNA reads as TGTGCCAGCAGCATTTCCACCTCGAGCTCCTACAATGAGCAGTTCTTC. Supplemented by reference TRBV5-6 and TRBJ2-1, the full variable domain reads DAGVTQSPTHLIKTRGQQVTLRCSPKSGHDTVSWYQQALGQGPQFIFQYYEEEERQRGNFPDRFSGHQFPNYSSELNVNALLLGDSALYLCASSISTSSSYNEQFFGPGTRLTVL.

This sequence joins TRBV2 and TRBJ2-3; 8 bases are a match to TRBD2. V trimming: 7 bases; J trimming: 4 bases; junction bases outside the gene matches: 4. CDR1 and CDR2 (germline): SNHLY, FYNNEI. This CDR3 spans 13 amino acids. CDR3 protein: CASNREGADTQYF. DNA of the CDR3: TGTGCCAGCAACCGGGAGGGAGCAGATACGCAGTATTTT.

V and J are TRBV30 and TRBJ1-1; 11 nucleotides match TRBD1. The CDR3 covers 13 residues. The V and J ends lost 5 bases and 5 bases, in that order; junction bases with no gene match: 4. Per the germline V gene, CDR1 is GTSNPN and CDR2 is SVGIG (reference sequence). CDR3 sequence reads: CAWVRDRGTEAFF. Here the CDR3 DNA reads TGTGCCTGGGTCCGGGACAGGGGGACTGAAGCTTTCTTT.

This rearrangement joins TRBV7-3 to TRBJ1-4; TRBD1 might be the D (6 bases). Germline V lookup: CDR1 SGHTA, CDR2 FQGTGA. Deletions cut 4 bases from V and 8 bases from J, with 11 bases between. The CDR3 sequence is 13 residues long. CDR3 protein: CASSSGVGEKLFF. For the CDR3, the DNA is TGTGCCAGCAGCTCAGGGGTAGGGGAAAAACTGTTTTTT.

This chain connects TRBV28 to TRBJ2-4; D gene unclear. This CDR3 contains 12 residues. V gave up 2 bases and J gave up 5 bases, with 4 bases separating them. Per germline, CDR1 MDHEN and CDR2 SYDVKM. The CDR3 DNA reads TGTGCCAGCAGTTTAGCGGAAAACATTCAGTACTTC. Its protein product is CASSLAENIQYF.

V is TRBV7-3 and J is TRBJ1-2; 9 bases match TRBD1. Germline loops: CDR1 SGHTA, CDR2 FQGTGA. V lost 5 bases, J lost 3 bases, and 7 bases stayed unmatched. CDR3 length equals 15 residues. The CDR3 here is CASSRWTGEDYGYTF. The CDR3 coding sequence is TGTGCCAGCAGCAGATGGACAGGGGAGGACTATGGCTACACCTTC.

CDR3 residues: CATSDEGMGYGYTF. CDR3 sequence (DNA): TGTGCCACCAGTGATGAGGGTATGGGCTATGGCTACACCTTC. The chain uses TRBV24-1 and TRBJ1-2, with unresolved D. Germline V lookup: CDR1 KGHDR, CDR2 SFDVKD. Trimming pared 3 bases from V and 4 bases from J, leaving 11 bases between. CDR3 size: 14 residues.

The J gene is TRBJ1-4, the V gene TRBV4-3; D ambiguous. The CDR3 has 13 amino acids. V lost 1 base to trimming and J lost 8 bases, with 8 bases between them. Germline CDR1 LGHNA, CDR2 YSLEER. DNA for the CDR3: TGCGCCAGCAGCCAAGTCGAGGCGGAAAAACTGTTTTTT. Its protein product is CASSQVEAEKLFF.

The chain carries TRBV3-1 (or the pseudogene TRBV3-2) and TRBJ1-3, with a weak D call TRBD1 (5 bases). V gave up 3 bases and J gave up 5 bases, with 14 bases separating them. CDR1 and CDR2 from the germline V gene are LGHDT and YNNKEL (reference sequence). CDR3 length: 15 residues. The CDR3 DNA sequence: TGTGCCAGCAGCCAGGGGCCGTGGGGAAGAAACACCATATATTTT. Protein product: CASSQGPWGRNTIYF.

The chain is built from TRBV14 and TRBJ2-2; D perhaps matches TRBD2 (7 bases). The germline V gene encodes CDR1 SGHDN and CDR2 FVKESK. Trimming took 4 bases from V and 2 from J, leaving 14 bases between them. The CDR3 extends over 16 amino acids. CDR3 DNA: TGTGCCAGCAGCCTCCGGGGGGCCTATAACACCGGGGAGCTGTTTTTT. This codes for CASSLRGAYNTGELFF.

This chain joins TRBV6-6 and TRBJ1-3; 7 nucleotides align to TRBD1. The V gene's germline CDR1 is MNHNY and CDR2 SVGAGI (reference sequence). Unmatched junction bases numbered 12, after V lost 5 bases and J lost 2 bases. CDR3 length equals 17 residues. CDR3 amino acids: CASSRIPGTAAGNTIYF. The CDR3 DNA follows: TGTGCCAGCAGTCGAATCCCCGGGACAGCGGCTGGAAACACCATATATTTT.

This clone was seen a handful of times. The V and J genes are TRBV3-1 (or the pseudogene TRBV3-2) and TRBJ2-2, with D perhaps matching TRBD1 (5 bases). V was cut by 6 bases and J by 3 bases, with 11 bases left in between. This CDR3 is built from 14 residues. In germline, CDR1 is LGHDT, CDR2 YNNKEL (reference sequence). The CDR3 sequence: CASRRQGDTGELFF. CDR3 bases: TGTGCCAGCAGGAGGCAGGGTGACACCGGGGAGCTGTTTTTT.

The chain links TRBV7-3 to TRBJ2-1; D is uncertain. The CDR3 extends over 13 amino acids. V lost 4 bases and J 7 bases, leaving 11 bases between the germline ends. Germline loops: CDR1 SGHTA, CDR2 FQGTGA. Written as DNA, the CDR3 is TGTGCCAGCAGCTCCTCAGAGGTAAATGAGCAGTTCTTC. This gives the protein CASSSSEVNEQFF.

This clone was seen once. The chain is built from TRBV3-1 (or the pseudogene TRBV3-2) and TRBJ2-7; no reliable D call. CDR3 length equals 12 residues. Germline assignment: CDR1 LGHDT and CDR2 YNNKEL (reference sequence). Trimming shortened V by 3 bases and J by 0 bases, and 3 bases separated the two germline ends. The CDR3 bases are TGTGCCAGCAGCCACCTCTCCTACGAGCAGTACTTC. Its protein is CASSHLSYEQYF.